This TCR beta chain originates from a study of identifying expanded T cells in peripheral blood (dated 2019 in TCRdb). Study-level background: Separate aliquots of the same genomic DNA pool were sequenced to produce technical replicates, and four replicates were compared in pairs. Beyond this particular receptor, the publication reports: The authors expected that over much longer intervals, such as months to years, biological variance in healthy repertoires might increase even further. Across all healthy-donor time intervals, the beta-binomial model significantly lowered both the number of clones called differentially abundant and the false-positive rate. Variance in clone template counts between approximately two-week samples significantly increased with total template count across all healthy donors. The binomial model flagged 0.95 to 1.5 differentially abundant clones between technical replicates but 15 to 17 over around two weeks and 19 to 20 over roughly 4 weeks.

TCRbeta CDR3 regions were profiled with the immunoSEQ Assay using bias-controlled multiplex PCR amplification of genomic DNA. Per the original workflow: To quantify the absolute abundance of each unique TCRbeta CDR3 region, the sequences were collapsed and filtered. Differential abundance was tested with a binomial (Fisher-equivalent) model and with a beta-binomial model adding time-dependent variance fitted from healthy donors. Clones with fewer than 5 combined templates were excluded, and clones with Benjamini-Hochberg FDR below 0.01 were called differentially abundant. The form v = (b*log(k)+a)^2 was used to model beta-binomial variance as a function of total template count across the two samples. The source is immuneACCESS, and TCRdb retained only in-frame sequences with V and J called. Part of the clones is not carried over; for the studies checked, unresolved V genes explain less than half of this, and the remainder is unexplained. The DNA gave D and trimming, while V, J and clone size come from that table. This sample has some 100,000 clones in its table, and roughly 87% of those were observed once. The ten largest clones represent 17% of the sample.

During the collection period, no immune events, such as infections, were documented for the healthy donors. To calibrate time-dependent variance in a beta-binomial model of T-cell clone differential abundance, blood repertoires from healthy donors were used as a training cohort. The training cohort included around 10 healthy donors, of whom 3 were female and 7 were male. The donors were between about 29 and 64 years old, with an average age of about 47 years. Obtained from a commercial supplier, whole blood was collected from each healthy donor at three time points set approximately two weeks apart. For immunosequencing, genomic DNA was extracted from unsorted whole blood. Of note for this clone: The clone's antigen remains unknown. The input lacks base qualities; no much larger clone sits a single base away.

V is trimmed back by 6 bases and J by 7 bases, and the junction contains 8 bases that no gene match accounts for. CDR1 and CDR2 are drawn from the germline V gene: MNHNS, SASEGT. The CDR3 spans 15 residues, from the cysteine through the phenylalanine. The kept DNA is CDR3 alone, 45 bases in frame from the first base. The specimen was blood. This receptor chain uses TRBV6-1 and TRBJ1-6, with 8 middle bases fitting TRBD1. The TCR comes from a person aged 18-69 years in good health. The CDR3 sequence is CASRYARGPNSPLHF. The bases are TGTGCCAGCAGATACGCCAGGGGGCCAAATTCACCCCTCCACTTT.